The 20 T cell receptor beta chains below all came from one sample that was sequenced in a study of blood T cell repertoires in COVID-19. The protocol was immunoSEQ multiplex PCR, while the TCRdb copy is restricted to in-frame clones and leaves out a portion. The sample carries about 240,000 clones, 70% to 85% recorded once. Sequencing used peripheral blood. Every receptor here comes from a woman at least 80 years old with acute or convalescent COVID-19.

This CDR3 is CASSPPLGGAGELFF. CDR3 bases: TGTGCCAGCTCACCACCCCTCGGAGGGGCCGGGGAGCTGTTTTTT. This chain links TRBV18 with TRBJ2-2, with a tentative D call TRBD2 (6 bases). The ends were cut back, 0 bases at V and 6 bases at J, with 11 bases in the middle. This CDR3 is built from 15 residues. The germline CDR1 and CDR2 sequences are KGHSH and LQKENI.

This chain's CDR3 is CASSLQTGGETQYF. Here the CDR3 DNA reads TGTGCCAGCAGCCTGCAGACAGGGGGAGAGACCCAGTACTTC. The V call is TRBV4-2, the J call TRBJ2-5, with 9 bases matching TRBD1. The CDR3 loop spans 14 amino acids. Germline CDR1 is LGHNA and CDR2 is YNFKEQ. Trimming removed 4 bases from V and 4 bases from J; junction bases left unmatched: 4.

The chain joins TRBV2 to TRBJ1-2, with TRBD1 as a possible D gene (5 bases). Germline loops: CDR1 SNHLY, CDR2 FYNNEI. V was clipped by 4 bases and J by 4 bases, with 13 bases between them. This CDR3 contains 14 residues. The CDR3 spells CASSVAGLGYGYTF. The DNA for the CDR3 is TGTGCCAGCAGTGTGGCAGGGCTTGGCTATGGCTACACCTTC.

In this sample, this clone turned up once. The V call is TRBV2, the J call TRBJ2-2, with 7 bases lining up with TRBD2. Looked up from germline, CDR1 is SNHLY and CDR2 is FYNNEI. This CDR3 is 16 amino acids long. J lost 6 bases, V lost 3 bases, and 10 bases had no gene match. The CDR3 reads CASSDGGGGLAGELFF. CDR3 in DNA: TGTGCCAGCAGTGACGGCGGCGGGGGATTGGCCGGGGAGCTGTTTTTT.

This clone has just a few counts. This chain connects TRBV9 to TRBJ2-2; D unclear. CDR1 and CDR2 from the germline V gene are SGDLS and YYNGEE. This CDR3 comprises 11 residues. Trimming took 4 bases from V and 5 from J, leaving 3 bases between them. CDR3 bases: TGTGCCAGCAGCCAAACCGGGGAGCTGTTTTTT. Protein sequence: CASSQTGELFF.

This clone was recorded once. The chain has TRBV4-1 and TRBJ2-5; tentatively, D is TRBD1 (7 bases). From germline, CDR1 is MGHRA and CDR2 YSYEKL. CDR3 length: 16 residues. V was clipped by 4 bases and J by 5 bases, with 20 bases between them. The DNA for the CDR3 is TGCGCCAGCAGCCTCCCCCCCAGGGGGGCGGGGGAGACCCAGTACTTC. It yields the protein CASSLPPRGAGETQYF.

As DNA, the CDR3 is TGTGCCAGCAGTCTCAGACACGCCGGTGAAGCTTTCTTT. This translates into CASSLRHAGEAFF. The genes are TRBV6-2 or TRBV6-3 and TRBJ1-1; D is undetermined. Germline V gene data show CDR1 as MNHEY and CDR2 as SVGEGT. The CDR3 spans 13 residues. V was clipped by 5 bases and J by 7 bases, with 14 bases between them.

This clone appeared once. The V gene is TRBV7-9, the J gene TRBJ2-3; D perhaps matches TRBD2 (5 bases). CDR3 length: 15 residues. Germline values: CDR1 SEHNR, CDR2 FQNEAQ (reference sequence). V was clipped by 5 bases and J by 1 base, with 13 bases between them. CDR3: CASSPSAGGTDTQYF. CDR3 sequence (DNA): TGTGCCAGCAGCCCTTCTGCCGGGGGCACAGATACGCAGTATTTT.

The chain recombines TRBV28 with TRBJ1-1, with 11 bases that match TRBD1. From germline, CDR1 is MDHEN and CDR2 SYDVKM. The CDR3 sequence is 15 residues long. V shed 5 bases, J shed 3 bases, and the junction held 5 bases outside the gene matches. CDR3 sequence: CASSPGQGAYTEAFF. The CDR3 nucleotides read TGTGCCAGCAGTCCAGGACAGGGGGCTTACACTGAAGCTTTCTTT.

This sequence joins TRBV5-1 and TRBJ1-2; 7 bases match TRBD1. The germline V gene has CDR1 SGHRS and CDR2 YFSETQ. Trimming cost V 4 bases and J 4 bases; bases outside gene matches: 10. This CDR3 has 15 amino acids. DNA of the CDR3: TGCGCCAGCAGCCCACGACAGGGAGGAGTCTATGGCTACACCTTC. Translation gives CASSPRQGGVYGYTF. The whole variable domain, remainder taken from reference TRBV5-1 and TRBJ1-2, is KAGVTQTPRYLIKTRGQQVTLSCSPISGHRSVSWYQQTPGQGLQFLFEYFSETQRNKGNFPGRFSGRQFSNSRSEMNVSTLELGDSALYLCASSPRQGGVYGYTFGSGTRLTVV.

The rearrangement uses TRBV7-9 and TRBJ2-5; D possibly corresponds to TRBD2 (6 bases). Trimming pared 6 bases from V and 2 bases from J, leaving 10 bases between. Germline V lookup: CDR1 SEHNR, CDR2 FQNEAQ (reference sequence). The CDR3 is 13 residues long. Here the CDR3 reads CASRSGTQETQYF. The CDR3 DNA follows: TGTGCCAGCAGATCCGGGACTCAAGAGACCCAGTACTTC.

V usage is TRBV25-1 and J usage is TRBJ2-7; D possibly corresponds to TRBD2 (6 bases). Between the trimmed V and J ends, which lost 5 bases and 6 bases, there was a span of 14 bases. The CDR3 runs 13 residues. Germline V CDR1 and CDR2: MGHDK, SYGVNS. The CDR3 region has the DNA TGTGCCAGCAGTCTCCATGGGGGGATCGAGCAGTACTTC. Amino acids: CASSLHGGIEQYF.

The chain carries TRBV2 and TRBJ2-1; D might be TRBD1 (5 bases). The CDR3 consists of 14 residues. The V end was cut by 4 bases, the J end by 6 bases, with 13 bases between. The germline gives CDR1 SNHLY, CDR2 FYNNEI. The CDR3, as DNA: TGTGCCAGCAGTGGCCAGGGTCCCCTCAATGAGCAGTTCTTC. Protein sequence: CASSGQGPLNEQFF.

The CDR3 loop is CASSYGPHGELVYIQYF. CDR3 sequence (DNA): TGTGCCAGCAGTTATGGGCCACACGGGGAGTTGGTGTACATTCAGTACTTC. This chain uses TRBV28 with TRBJ2-4, with D perhaps matching TRBD2 (5 bases). This CDR3 spans 17 amino acids. The V gene's germline CDR1 is MDHEN and CDR2 SYDVKM. V shed 4 bases and J shed 8 bases, with 24 bases lying between them.

This chain uses TRBV5-1 with TRBJ1-3; TRBD1 aligns across 10 bases. The CDR3 has 15 amino acids. Losses at the gene ends were 5 bases for V and 0 bases for J; bases not matched to a gene: 2. CDR1 is SGHRS and CDR2 is YFSETQ in the germline V gene. CDR3 bases: TGCGCCAGCAGTCGGGACAGGGGCTCTGGAAACACCATATATTTT. The encoded protein is CASSRDRGSGNTIYF.

The chain is built from TRBV3-1 (or the pseudogene TRBV3-2) and TRBJ2-1; 9 bases are a match to TRBD2. The CDR3 runs to 18 residues. Germline CDR1 is LGHDT and CDR2 is YNNKEL (reference sequence). With V trimmed by 0 bases and J by 3 bases, 9 bases remained unmatched. DNA of the CDR3: TGTGCCAGCAGCCAAGATGCGGGTAGCGGGGGATACTACAATGAGCAGTTCTTC. Residues: CASSQDAGSGGYYNEQFF.

The chain uses TRBV27 and TRBJ2-7; the match to TRBD1 covers 8 bases. The V segment lost 6 bases and the J segment 1 base; nucleotides outside the gene matches: 8. This CDR3 comprises 15 residues. Per the germline V gene, CDR1 is MNHEY and CDR2 is SMNVEV (reference sequence). The CDR3 bases are TGTGCCAGCAGCGCTGGGACAGGTCTTTCCTACGAGCAGTACTTC. It encodes CASSAGTGLSYEQYF.

The chain employs TRBV28 and TRBJ1-6; TRBD1 matches 9 bases. The CDR3 extends over 16 amino acids. The J segment lost 14 bases and the V segment lost 8 bases, leaving 19 bases of the junction unmatched. CDR1 and CDR2 (germline): MDHEN, SYDVKM. In DNA, the CDR3 is TGTGCCAGCGTGACTGCTTATGGACAGGGGTTTCAGTCCCTCCACTTT. The encoded protein is CASVTAYGQGFQSLHF.

J is TRBJ1-2 and V is TRBV19; D not resolved. V was trimmed by 1 base and J by 3 bases, leaving 3 bases between them. The V gene's germline CDR1 is LNHDA and CDR2 SQIVND (reference sequence). The CDR3 covers 12 residues. CDR3 amino acids: CASSIGDYGYTF. The CDR3 DNA reads as TGTGCCAGTAGTATAGGCGACTATGGCTACACCTTC.

This clone has a single count. This sequence joins TRBV2 and TRBJ2-1, with 13 bases lining up with TRBD2. J lost 5 bases, V lost 4 bases, and 2 bases had no gene match. Germline V gene lookup returns CDR1 SNHLY and CDR2 FYNNEI. CDR3 length: 15 amino acids. CDR3 coding DNA: TGTGCCAGCAGTGGGACTAGCGGGGGAGACAATGAGCAGTTCTTC. Its protein is CASSGTSGGDNEQFF.